Listed below are T cell receptor beta chains from one sample, sequenced in a study of cytomegalovirus exposure and HLA in healthy donors. Only in-frame clones appear in the TCRdb table, and some are missing; sequencing was by immunoSEQ multiplex PCR. The repertoire holds roughly 99,000 clones, with 81% as singletons. What was sequenced was PBMCs. The receptors were sampled from a man under 40 in good health and CMV-seronegative. The CDR3 runs from the conserved cysteine through the conserved F or W. The order of the fields is clone size, D gene, V gene, CDR3 length, J gene, CDR3 DNA, CDR3 protein. A D gene is named only where the DNA matches it firmly. Rows give clone size only sometimes, using once, few, many, or a class for an expanded clone.

>.|.|TRBV6-1|14|TRBJ1-2
TGTGCCAGCAGTTCCCCGGGCGGGGTTGTGGGCTACACCTTC
CASSSPGGVVGYTF
>.|.|TRBV2|15|TRBJ2-1
TGTGCCAGCAATCCCCCGGCGGGCTCCTACAATGAGCAGTTCTTC
CASNPPAGSYNEQFF
>.|.|TRBV12-2|14|TRBJ1-6
TGTGCAAGTCGCTTAGGGCAGAATAATTCACCCCTCCACTTT
CASRLGQNNSPLHF
>.|TRBD2|TRBV4-1|16|TRBJ2-1
TGCGCCAGCAGCTACACCGCGGGAGGTGGGTACAATGAGCAGTTCTTC
CASSYTAGGGYNEQFF
>.|TRBD2|TRBV7-3|15|TRBJ2-7
TGTGCCAGCAGCTTCCAGGGACTAGCGGGAAACGAGCAGTACTTC
CASSFQGLAGNEQYF
>few|TRBD1|TRBV29-1|12|TRBJ1-4
TGCAGCGGGGGACAGGGAAGGGAAAAACTGTTTTTT
CSGGQGREKLFF
>.|TRBD2|TRBV5-1|16|TRBJ2-5
TGCGCCAGCAGCCCGGGCGGCGGGGGGGACGGAGAGACCCAGTACTTC
CASSPGGGGDGETQYF
>few|.|TRBV6-5|12|TRBJ1-1
TGTGCCAGCGAGGGCATGGGAACTGAAGCTTTCTTT
CASEGMGTEAFF
>.|.|TRBV6-1|16|TRBJ1-2
TGTGCCAGCAGTGAAGCGCTAGAGTGGGCTAACTATGGCTACACCTTC
CASSEALEWANYGYTF
>.|TRBD2|TRBV4-1|18|TRBJ2-7
TGCGCCAGCAGCCAAGAAGGGCTCACTAGCGGGGTTTCCTACGAGCAGTACTTC
CASSQEGLTSGVSYEQYF
>.|TRBD1|TRBV28|15|TRBJ2-7
TGTGCCAGCAAGGAAACTGGACAGGGTGCCCACGAGCAGTACTTC
CASKETGQGAHEQYF
>.|.|TRBV2|15|TRBJ2-3
TGTGCCAGCAGTGATTGGGGGCAGCGCACAGATACGCAGTATTTT
CASSDWGQRTDTQYF
>.|.|TRBV9|14|TRBJ2-1
TGTGCCAGCAGCGTTTCTGTATCCTACAATGAGCAGTTCTTC
CASSVSVSYNEQFF
>.|.|TRBV10-3|14|TRBJ2-1
TGTGCCATCAGTGAGCCGAACGTCGCGAATGAGCAGTTCTTC
CAISEPNVANEQFF
>.|.|TRBV28|12|TRBJ2-1
TGTGCCAGCAGTCCGACTAGGGTTGAGCAGTTCTTC
CASSPTRVEQFF
>.|TRBD2|TRBV5-6|15|TRBJ2-1
TGTGCCAGCAGACCCGAGTGGGCGGGAGACAATGAGCAGTTCTTC
CASRPEWAGDNEQFF
>.|.|TRBV10-2|12|TRBJ1-1
TGCGCCAGCAAGACAGGCAACACTGAAGCTTTCTTT
CASKTGNTEAFF
>.|.|TRBV28|21|TRBJ2-7
TGTGCCAGCAGTCCCCTTCCGGGCAGAGCTGCGGCGGGAAGTCGCCTCTACGAGCAGTACTTC
CASSPLPGRAAAGSRLYEQYF
>.|TRBD2|TRBV5-8|15|TRBJ2-1
TGTGCCAGCAGTCTAGCGGGGCGCACCTACAATGAGCAGTTCTTC
CASSLAGRTYNEQFF
>.|.|TRBV7-9|17|TRBJ1-5
TGTGCCAGCAGCTTAGCCCTCACCGGGACTCGGGGTCAGCCCCAGCATTTT
CASSLALTGTRGQPQHF
>.|.|TRBV29-1|12|TRBJ2-5
TGCAGCGCGGGACTCGACCGAGAGACCCAGTACTTC
CSAGLDRETQYF
>.|.|TRBV27|14|TRBJ1-2
TGTGCCAGCAGCTACGCGGGGGCAACTTATGGCTACACCTTC
CASSYAGATYGYTF
>few|.|TRBV7-3|15|TRBJ2-3
TGTGCCAGCAGCTTACAGGGATTCCGCACAGATACGCAGTATTTT
CASSLQGFRTDTQYF
>few|.|TRBV23-1|15|TRBJ2-4
TGCGCCAGCAGTGGGCAGAAGCTAGCCAAAAACATTCAGTACTTC
CASSGQKLAKNIQYF
>.|.|TRBV6-1|14|TRBJ1-3
TGTGCCAGCAGTCCGGGGGTAGAAGGAAACACCATATATTTT
CASSPGVEGNTIYF
>few|.|TRBV6-1|16|TRBJ2-7
TGTGCCAGCAGTGAATGGGGCAGCCAAAGCTCCTACGAGCAGTACTTC
CASSEWGSQSSYEQYF
>.|.|TRBV10-1|18|TRBJ2-1
TGCGCCAGCAGTGAGTCCTTAGCGGTTGGGGGCTCCTACAATGAGCAGTTCTTC
CASSESLAVGGSYNEQFF
>.|TRBD1|TRBV9|14|TRBJ2-5
TGTGCCAGCAGCGGACGGACAGGGGAAGAGACCCAGTACTTC
CASSGRTGEETQYF
>.|.|TRBV2|13|TRBJ1-1
TGTGCCAGCAACGGGGGGGGGAACACTGAAGCTTTCTTT
CASNGGGNTEAFF
>once|TRBD1|TRBV11-2|16|TRBJ1-4
TGTGCCAGCAGCTTGGCCCCGAGGGGGCGCTTTGAAAAACTGTTTTTT
CASSLAPRGRFEKLFF
>.|.|TRBV5-1|15|TRBJ1-6
TGCGCCAGCAGTCGATTAGACAGCAGCAATTCACCCCTCCACTTT
CASSRLDSSNSPLHF
>once|TRBD1|TRBV29-1|14|TRBJ1-1
TGCAGCTCTTGGACGGGACAGGGGACCACTGAAGCTTTCTTT
CSSWTGQGTTEAFF
>few|TRBD1|TRBV19|15|TRBJ2-1
TGTGCCAGTAGTCGAGGGACAGGTTCGGGCGGTGAGCAGTTCTTC
CASSRGTGSGGEQFF
>once|TRBD1|TRBV2|16|TRBJ1-1
TGTGCCAGCAGTGGCGGCAACAGGGGTAGGAACACTGAAGCTTTCTTT
CASSGGNRGRNTEAFF